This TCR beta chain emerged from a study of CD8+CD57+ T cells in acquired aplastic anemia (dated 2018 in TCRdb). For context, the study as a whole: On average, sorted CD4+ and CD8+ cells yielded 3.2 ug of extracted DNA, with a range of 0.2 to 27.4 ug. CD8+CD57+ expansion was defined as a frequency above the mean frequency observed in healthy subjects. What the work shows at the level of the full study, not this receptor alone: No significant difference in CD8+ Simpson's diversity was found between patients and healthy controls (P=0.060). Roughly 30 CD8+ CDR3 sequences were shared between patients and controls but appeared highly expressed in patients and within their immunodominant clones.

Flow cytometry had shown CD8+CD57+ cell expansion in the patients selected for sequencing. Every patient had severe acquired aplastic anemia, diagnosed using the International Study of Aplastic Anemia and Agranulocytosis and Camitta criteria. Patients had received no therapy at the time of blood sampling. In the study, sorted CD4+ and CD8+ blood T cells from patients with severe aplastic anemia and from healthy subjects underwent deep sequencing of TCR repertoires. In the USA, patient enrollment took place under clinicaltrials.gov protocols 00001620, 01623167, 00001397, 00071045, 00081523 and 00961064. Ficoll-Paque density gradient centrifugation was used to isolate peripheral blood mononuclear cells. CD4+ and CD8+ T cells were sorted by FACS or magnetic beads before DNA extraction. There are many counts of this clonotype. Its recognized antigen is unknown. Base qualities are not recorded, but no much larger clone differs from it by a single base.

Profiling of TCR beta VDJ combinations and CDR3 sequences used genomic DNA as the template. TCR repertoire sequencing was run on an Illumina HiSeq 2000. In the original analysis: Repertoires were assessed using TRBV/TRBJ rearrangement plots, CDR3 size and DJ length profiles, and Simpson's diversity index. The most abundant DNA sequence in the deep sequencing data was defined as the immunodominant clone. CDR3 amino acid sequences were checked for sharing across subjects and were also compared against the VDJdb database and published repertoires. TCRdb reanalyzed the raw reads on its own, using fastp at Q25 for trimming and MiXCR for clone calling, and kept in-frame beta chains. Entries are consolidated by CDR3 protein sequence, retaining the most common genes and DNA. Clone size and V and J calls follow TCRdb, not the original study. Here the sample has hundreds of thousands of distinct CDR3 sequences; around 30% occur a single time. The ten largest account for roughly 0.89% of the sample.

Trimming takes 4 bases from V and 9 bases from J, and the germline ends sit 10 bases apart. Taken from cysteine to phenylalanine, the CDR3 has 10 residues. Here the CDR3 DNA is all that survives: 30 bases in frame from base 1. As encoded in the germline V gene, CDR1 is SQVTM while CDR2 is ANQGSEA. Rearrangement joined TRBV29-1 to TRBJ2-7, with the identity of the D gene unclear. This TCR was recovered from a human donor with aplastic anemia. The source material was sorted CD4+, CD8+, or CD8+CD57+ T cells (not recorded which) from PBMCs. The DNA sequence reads TGCAGCGTTGTATTCGGTGGGCAGTACTTC. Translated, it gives CSVVFGGQYF.